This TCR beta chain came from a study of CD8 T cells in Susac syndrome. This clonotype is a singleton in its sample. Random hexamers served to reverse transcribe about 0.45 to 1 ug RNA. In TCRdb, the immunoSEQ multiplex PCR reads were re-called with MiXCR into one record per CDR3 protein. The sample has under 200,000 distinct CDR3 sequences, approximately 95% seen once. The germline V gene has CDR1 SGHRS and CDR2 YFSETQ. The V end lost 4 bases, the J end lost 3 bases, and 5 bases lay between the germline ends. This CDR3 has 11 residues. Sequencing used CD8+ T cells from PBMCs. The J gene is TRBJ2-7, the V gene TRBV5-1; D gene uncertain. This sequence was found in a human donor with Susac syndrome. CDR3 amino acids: CASSGDYEQYF. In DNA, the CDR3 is TGCGCCAGCAGCGGAGACTACGAGCAGTACTTC.